This T cell receptor (beta chain) originates from a study of blood T cell repertoires in COVID-19. Across the whole study: Samples representing acute and convalescent COVID-19 were sourced from the United States, Italy and Spain. T cells, B-cell-depleted T cells, or PBMCs provided the cDNA or gDNA that served as material.

In the source study's methods: Reference gene primer amplification yielded estimated nucleated cell counts. Assay used: immunoSEQ multiplex PCR; TCRdb lists only in-frame clones, some missing. V and J calls and clone size come straight from that table; D and trimming were deduced from the DNA. The sample lists about 45,000 clones, under 85% occurring once. Trimming cost V 6 bases and J 8 bases, with 13 bases left between them. This CDR3 spans 13 amino acids. This TCR came from an elderly man in a cohort sampled during active COVID-19. Material: peripheral blood. This chain links TRBV12-3 or TRBV12-4 with TRBJ2-2; possible D gene TRBD1, 6 bases. This chain's CDR3 is CASSPQGSGELFF. In DNA, the CDR3 is TGTGCCAGCAGCCCTCAGGGGTCAGGGGAGCTGTTTTTT.